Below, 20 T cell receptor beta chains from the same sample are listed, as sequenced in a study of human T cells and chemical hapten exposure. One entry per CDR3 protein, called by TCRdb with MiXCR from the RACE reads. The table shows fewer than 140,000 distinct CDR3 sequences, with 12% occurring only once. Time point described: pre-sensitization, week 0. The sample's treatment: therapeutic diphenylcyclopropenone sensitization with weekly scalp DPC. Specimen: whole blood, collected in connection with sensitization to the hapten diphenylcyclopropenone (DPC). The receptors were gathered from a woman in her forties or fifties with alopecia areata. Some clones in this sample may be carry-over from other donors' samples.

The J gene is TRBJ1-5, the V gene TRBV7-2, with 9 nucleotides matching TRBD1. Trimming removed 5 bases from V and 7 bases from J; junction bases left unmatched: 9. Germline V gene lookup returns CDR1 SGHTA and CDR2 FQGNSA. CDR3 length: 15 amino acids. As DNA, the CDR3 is TGTGCCAGCAGCGCCACAGGGGGCGCAGCCCAGCCCCAGCATTTT. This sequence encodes CASSATGGAAQPQHF. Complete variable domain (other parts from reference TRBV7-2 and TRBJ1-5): GAGVSQSPSNKVTEKGKDVELRCDPISGHTALYWYRQSLGQGLEFLIYFQGNSAPDKSGLPSDRFSAERTGGSVSTLTIQRTQQEDSAVYLCASSATGGAAQPQHFGDGTRLSIL.

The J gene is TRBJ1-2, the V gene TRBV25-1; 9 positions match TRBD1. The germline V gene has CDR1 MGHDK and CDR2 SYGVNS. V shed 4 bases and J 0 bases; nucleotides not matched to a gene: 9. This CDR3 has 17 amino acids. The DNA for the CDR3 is TGTGCCAGCAGTGGCGGGACAGGGAGGAGTACTAACTATGGCTACACCTTC. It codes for CASSGGTGRSTNYGYTF.

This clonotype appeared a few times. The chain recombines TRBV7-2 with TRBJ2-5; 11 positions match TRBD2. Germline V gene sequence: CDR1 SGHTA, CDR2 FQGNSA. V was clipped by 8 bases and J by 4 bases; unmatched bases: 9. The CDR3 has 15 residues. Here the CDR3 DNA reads TGTGCCAGCGGAATTAGCGGGGGGGCTGGAGAGACCCAGTACTTC. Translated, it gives CASGISGGAGETQYF.

The CDR3 DNA reads TGTGCCAGCAGCCCTAGTTGGATACATGAAGCTTTCTTT. Protein: CASSPSWIHEAFF. The chain carries TRBV11-2 and TRBJ1-1; no clear D gene. V was shortened by 5 bases and J by 7 bases, with 14 bases between the two germline ends. Germline loops: CDR1 SGHAT, CDR2 FQNNGV. The CDR3 is made up of 13 amino acids.

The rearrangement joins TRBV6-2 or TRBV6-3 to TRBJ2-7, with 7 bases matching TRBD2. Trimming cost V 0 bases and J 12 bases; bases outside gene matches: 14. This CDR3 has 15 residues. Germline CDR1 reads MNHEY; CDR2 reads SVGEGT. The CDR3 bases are TGTGCCAGCAGTTACTCGATCGAGGCGTTTCGGGAGGTGTACTTC. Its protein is CASSYSIEAFREVYF.

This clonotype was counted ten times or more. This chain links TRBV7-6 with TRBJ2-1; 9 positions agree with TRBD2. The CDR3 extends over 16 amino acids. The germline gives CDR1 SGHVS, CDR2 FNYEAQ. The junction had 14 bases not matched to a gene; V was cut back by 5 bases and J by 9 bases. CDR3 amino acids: CASSPASRLAVGEQFF. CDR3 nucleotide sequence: TGTGCCAGCAGCCCCGCTTCAAGACTAGCGGTGGGTGAGCAGTTCTTC.

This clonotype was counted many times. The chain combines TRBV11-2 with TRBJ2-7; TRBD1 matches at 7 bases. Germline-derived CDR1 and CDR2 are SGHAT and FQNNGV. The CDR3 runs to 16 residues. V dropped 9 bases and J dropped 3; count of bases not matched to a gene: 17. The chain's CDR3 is CASRPIRGRQGYEQYF. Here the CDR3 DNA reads TGTGCCAGTAGACCGATAAGGGGGCGACAGGGCTACGAGCAGTACTTC.

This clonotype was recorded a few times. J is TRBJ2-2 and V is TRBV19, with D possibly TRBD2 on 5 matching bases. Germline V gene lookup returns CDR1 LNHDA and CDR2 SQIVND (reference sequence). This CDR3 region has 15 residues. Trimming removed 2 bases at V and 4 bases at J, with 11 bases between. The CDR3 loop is CASSILAVGTGELFF. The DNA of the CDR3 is TGTGCCAGTAGTATACTAGCAGTGGGCACCGGGGAGCTGTTTTTT.

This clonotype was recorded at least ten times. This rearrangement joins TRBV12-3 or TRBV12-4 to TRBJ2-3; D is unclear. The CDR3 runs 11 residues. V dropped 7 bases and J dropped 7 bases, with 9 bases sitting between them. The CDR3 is CASTSDYTQYF. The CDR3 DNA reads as TGTGCCAGCACGAGCGATTATACGCAGTATTTT.

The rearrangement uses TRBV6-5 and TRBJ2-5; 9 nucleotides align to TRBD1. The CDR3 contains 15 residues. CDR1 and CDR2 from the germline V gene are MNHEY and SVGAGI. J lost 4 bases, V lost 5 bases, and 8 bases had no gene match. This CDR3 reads CASSLTGGFRETQYF. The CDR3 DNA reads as TGTGCCAGCAGTCTTACAGGGGGCTTTAGAGAGACCCAGTACTTC.

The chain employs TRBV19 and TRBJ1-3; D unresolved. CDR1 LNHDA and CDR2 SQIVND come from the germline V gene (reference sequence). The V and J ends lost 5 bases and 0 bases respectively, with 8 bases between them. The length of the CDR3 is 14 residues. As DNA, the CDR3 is TGTGCCAGTAGTGCCCGGGCCTCTGGAAACACCATATATTTT. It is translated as CASSARASGNTIYF.

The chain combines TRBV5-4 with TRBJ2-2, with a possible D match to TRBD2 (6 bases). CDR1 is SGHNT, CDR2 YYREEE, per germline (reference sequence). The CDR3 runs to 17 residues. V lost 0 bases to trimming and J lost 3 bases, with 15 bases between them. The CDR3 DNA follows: TGTGCCAGCAGCTTGGTACCGGGGAGCGGGTACACCGGGGAGCTGTTTTTT. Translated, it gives CASSLVPGSGYTGELFF.

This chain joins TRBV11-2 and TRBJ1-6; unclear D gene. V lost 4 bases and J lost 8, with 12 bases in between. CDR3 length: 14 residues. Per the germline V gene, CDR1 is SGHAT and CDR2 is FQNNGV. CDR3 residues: CASSSAWSDSPLHF. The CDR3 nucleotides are TGTGCCAGCAGCTCCGCTTGGTCTGATTCACCCCTCCACTTT.

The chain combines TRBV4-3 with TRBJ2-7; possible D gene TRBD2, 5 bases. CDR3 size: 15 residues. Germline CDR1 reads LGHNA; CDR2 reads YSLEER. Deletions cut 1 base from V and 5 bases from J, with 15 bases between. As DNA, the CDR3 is TGCGCCAGCAGCCAAGGAAACGGGGTTTTGGACGAGCAGTACTTC. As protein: CASSQGNGVLDEQYF.

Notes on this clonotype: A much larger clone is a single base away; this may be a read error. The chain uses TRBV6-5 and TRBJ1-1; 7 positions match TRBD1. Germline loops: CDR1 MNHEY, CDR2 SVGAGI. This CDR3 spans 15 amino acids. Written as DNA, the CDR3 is TGTGCCAGCAGTCACTCGGGGACAGCGAACACTGAAGCTTTCTTT. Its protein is CASSHSGTANTEAFF.

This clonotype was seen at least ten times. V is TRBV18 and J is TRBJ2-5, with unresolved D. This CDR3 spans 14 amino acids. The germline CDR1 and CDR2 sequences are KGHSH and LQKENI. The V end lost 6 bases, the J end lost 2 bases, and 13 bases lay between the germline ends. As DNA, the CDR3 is TGTGCCAGCTCCGCCGGCCTTCGACAAGAGACCCAGTACTTC. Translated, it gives CASSAGLRQETQYF.

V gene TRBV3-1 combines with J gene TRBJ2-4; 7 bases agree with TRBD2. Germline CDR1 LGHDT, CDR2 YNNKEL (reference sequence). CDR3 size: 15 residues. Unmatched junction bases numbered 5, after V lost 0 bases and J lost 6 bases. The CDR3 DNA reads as TGTGCCAGCAGCCAAGATATACTAGCGACAAACATTCAGTACTTC. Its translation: CASSQDILATNIQYF.

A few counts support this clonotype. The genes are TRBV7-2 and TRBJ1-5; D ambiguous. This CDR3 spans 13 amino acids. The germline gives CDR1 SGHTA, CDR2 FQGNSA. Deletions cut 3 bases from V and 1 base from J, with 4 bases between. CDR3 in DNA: TGTGCCAGCAGCTTTAAAAGCAATCAGCCCCAGCATTTT. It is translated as CASSFKSNQPQHF.

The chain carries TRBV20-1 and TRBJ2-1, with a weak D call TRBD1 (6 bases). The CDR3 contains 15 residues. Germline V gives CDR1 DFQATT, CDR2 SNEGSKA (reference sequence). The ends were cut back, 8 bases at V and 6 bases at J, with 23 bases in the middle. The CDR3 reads CSTNPGHGWANEQFF. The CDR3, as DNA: TGCAGTACAAATCCGGGACACGGTTGGGCCAATGAGCAGTTCTTC.

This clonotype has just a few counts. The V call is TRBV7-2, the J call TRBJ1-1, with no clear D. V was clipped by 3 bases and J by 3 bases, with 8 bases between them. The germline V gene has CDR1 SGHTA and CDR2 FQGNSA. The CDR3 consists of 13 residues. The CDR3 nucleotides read TGTGCCAGCAGCTTTGGTGTGGACACTGAAGCTTTCTTT. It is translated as CASSFGVDTEAFF.